Below, 18 T cell receptor beta chains from the same sample are listed, as sequenced in a study of blood T cell repertoires in COVID-19. The assay was immunoSEQ multiplex PCR, and TCRdb's table has in-frame clones only and misses some. The profile shows some 120,000 clones, around 90% of them singletons. The sequenced material came from peripheral blood. The origin of the receptors is a human donor in a cohort sampled during active COVID-19.

The J gene is TRBJ2-3, the V gene TRBV29-1, with 7 bases matching TRBD2. Germline V CDR1 and CDR2: SQVTM, ANQGSEA. The CDR3 runs to 13 residues. With V trimmed by 4 bases and J by 1 base, 2 bases remained unmatched. The CDR3 region has the DNA TGCAGCGTTGCTAGCGGAGGCACAGATACGCAGTATTTT. Its translation: CSVASGGTDTQYF.

The chain is built from TRBV3-1 (or the pseudogene TRBV3-2) and TRBJ2-7; tentative D call: TRBD2 (5 bases). V was pared by 4 bases and J by 3 bases, with 7 bases between. Germline V CDR1 and CDR2: LGHDT, YNNKEL (reference sequence). The CDR3 consists of 12 residues. CDR3: CASSPRGYEQYF. The CDR3 coding sequence is TGTGCCAGCAGCCCCCGGGGCTACGAGCAGTACTTC.

V is TRBV19 and J is TRBJ1-5, with D possibly matching TRBD1 (6 bases). V shed 7 bases and J shed 6 bases, with 19 bases lying between them. Germline V gives CDR1 LNHDA, CDR2 SQIVND (reference sequence). This CDR3 comprises 15 residues. CDR3 coding DNA: TGTGCCAGTACCCCTACAGGGCTGATCGGTCAGCCCCAGCATTTT. Protein product: CASTPTGLIGQPQHF.

V gene TRBV10-3 combines with J gene TRBJ1-6; the D gene is possibly TRBD1 (6 bases). The germline gives CDR1 ENHRY, CDR2 SYGVKD. V was clipped by 8 bases and J by 4 bases, with 15 bases between them. The CDR3 extends over 15 amino acids. CDR3 sequence: CAISMTGSYNSPLHF. CDR3 DNA sequence: TGTGCCATCTCTATGACAGGTTCTTATAATTCACCCCTCCACTTT.

The chain carries TRBV6-5 and TRBJ2-7, with D uncertain. CDR1 MNHEY and CDR2 SVGAGI come from the germline V gene. The CDR3 has 14 amino acids. V lost 5 bases and J lost 0, with 11 bases in between. CDR3 loop: CASSTPQHSYEQYF. The CDR3 region has the DNA TGTGCCAGCAGTACCCCACAGCACTCCTACGAGCAGTACTTC.

This clone was observed once. The chain joins TRBV2 to TRBJ2-5; D gene ambiguous. The CDR3 length is 12 residues. V gave up 4 bases and J gave up 3 bases, with 6 bases separating them. CDR1 and CDR2 (germline): SNHLY, FYNNEI. The CDR3 coding sequence is TGTGCCAGCAGTGGGAGAGAAGAGACCCAGTACTTC. It specifies CASSGREETQYF. The whole variable domain, filled in from reference TRBV2 and TRBJ2-5, reads EPEVTQTPSHQVTQMGQEVILRCVPISNHLYFYWYRQILGQKVEFLVSFYNNEISEKSEIFDDQFSVERPDGSNFTLKIRSTKLEDSAMYFCASSGREETQYFGPGTRLLVL.

The rearrangement links TRBV2 to TRBJ1-5, with D possibly matching TRBD1 (5 bases). Germline assignment: CDR1 SNHLY and CDR2 FYNNEI. The CDR3 totals 14 residues. V was trimmed by 8 bases and J by 4 bases, leaving 15 bases between them. DNA for the CDR3: TGTGCCAGCGCCTTAAGCAGGGATAATCAGCCCCAGCATTTT. Translation: CASALSRDNQPQHF.

The sample holds a few counts of this clone. This chain joins TRBV3-1 (or the pseudogene TRBV3-2) and TRBJ2-5; 11 positions agree with TRBD2. Trimming at V came to 5 bases and at J to 5 bases, leaving 13 bases not matched to a gene. This CDR3 contains 17 residues. Looked up from germline, CDR1 is LGHDT and CDR2 is YNNKEL (reference sequence). In DNA form, the CDR3 reads TGTGCCAGCAGCTCCCCATTTAGCGGGAGGGCTGTGGAGACCCAGTACTTC. Translated, it gives CASSSPFSGRAVETQYF.

The rearrangement joins TRBV5-1 to TRBJ2-5; 8 bases match TRBD2. CDR3 length: 17 residues. Unmatched junction bases numbered 13, after V lost 5 bases and J lost 1 base. Germline V gene data show CDR1 as SGHRS and CDR2 as YFSETQ. The CDR3 bases are TGCGCCAGCAGGAGGAGAGCGGGGGATCGAACCCAAGAGACCCAGTACTTC. Its translation: CASRRRAGDRTQETQYF.

The chain has TRBV7-6 and TRBJ1-2; a possible D gene is TRBD1 (6 bases). The CDR3 totals 15 residues. Germline CDR1 is SGHVS and CDR2 is FNYEAQ. V dropped 1 base and J dropped 0 bases, with 9 bases sitting between them. This chain's CDR3 is CASSLEGDSNYGYTF. The CDR3, as DNA: TGTGCCAGCAGCTTAGAGGGGGATTCTAACTATGGCTACACCTTC.

The gene calls are TRBV7-9 and TRBJ1-2; possible D gene TRBD1, 6 bases. From germline, CDR1 is SEHNR and CDR2 FQNEAQ (reference sequence). V lost 0 bases, J lost 9 bases, and 11 bases lay in between. CDR3 length equals 13 residues. CDR3 region: CASSLAGTRSYTF. The CDR3 DNA sequence: TGTGCCAGCAGCTTAGCGGGGACACGTAGCTACACCTTC.

The chain couples TRBV2 to TRBJ1-5, with 8 bases that match TRBD1. The germline V gene encodes CDR1 SNHLY and CDR2 FYNNEI. The ends lost 4 bases at V and 5 bases at J; junction bases unmatched: 4. The CDR3 has 14 amino acids. CDR3 in DNA: TGTGCCAGCAGTGTCGGACAGGGTCATCAGCCCCAGCATTTT. Its protein is CASSVGQGHQPQHF.

This sequence joins TRBV24-1 and TRBJ2-2; 12 positions match TRBD2. The CDR3 spans 16 residues. The trim removed 4 bases at V and 4 bases at J, leaving 3 bases unmatched. Per the germline V gene, CDR1 is KGHDR and CDR2 is SFDVKD. The CDR3 nucleotides read TGTGCCACCAGTGACCGGACTAGCGGGGTCACCGGGGAGCTGTTTTTT. Its translation is CATSDRTSGVTGELFF.

V and J are TRBV9 and TRBJ1-6; perhaps TRBD1 as D (6 bases). CDR1 and CDR2 (germline): SGDLS, YYNGEE. With 4 bases removed from V and 5 bases from J, the gap between germline ends came to 13 bases. This CDR3 comprises 15 residues. As DNA, the CDR3 is TGTGCCAGCAGCCTCGGGGGGCAAGATAATTCACCCCTCCACTTT. Its protein product is CASSLGGQDNSPLHF. Filled out from reference TRBV9 and TRBJ1-6, the complete variable domain reads DSGVTQTPKHLITATGQRVTLRCSPRSGDLSVYWYQQSLDQGLQFLIQYYNGEERAKGNILERFSAQQFPDLHSELNLSSLELGDSALYFCASSLGGQDNSPLHFGNGTRLTVT.

The chain has TRBV7-8 and TRBJ1-6; D is possibly TRBD1 (5 bases). Germline V gives CDR1 SGHVS, CDR2 FQNEAQ. CDR3 length equals 16 residues. Trimming pared 6 bases from V and 10 bases from J, leaving 22 bases between. CDR3 coding DNA: TGTGCCAGCAGGCCCCTGGGAGGGGTACATTACTCACCCCTCCACTTT. Amino acids: CASRPLGGVHYSPLHF.

The V and J genes are TRBV10-3 and TRBJ2-7; the D is unclear. V gave up 4 bases and J gave up 6 bases, with 7 bases separating them. The germline CDR1 and CDR2 sequences are ENHRY and SYGVKD. This CDR3 comprises 11 residues. The CDR3 loop reads CAISVRFEQYF. The CDR3 DNA follows: TGTGCCATCAGTGTTCGGTTCGAGCAGTACTTC.

J is TRBJ2-1 and V is TRBV5-6; weak D call: TRBD2 (7 bases). V lost 4 bases to trimming and J lost 1 base, with 18 bases between them. Looked up from germline, CDR1 is SGHDT and CDR2 is YYEEEE. The CDR3 consists of 17 residues. CDR3 loop: CASSTGDRGASYNEQFF. The CDR3 DNA follows: TGTGCCAGCAGCACGGGGGATCGGGGGGCTTCCTACAATGAGCAGTTCTTC.

This clone appeared a few times. The chain combines TRBV29-1 with TRBJ2-1; D may be TRBD2 (6 bases). Germline assignment: CDR1 SQVTM and CDR2 ANQGSEA. The CDR3 spans 13 residues. V was clipped by 5 bases and J by 7 bases, with 15 bases between them. The CDR3 sequence is CSVRTGLGNEQFF. CDR3 nucleotide sequence: TGCAGCGTTAGAACGGGACTGGGAAATGAGCAGTTCTTC.